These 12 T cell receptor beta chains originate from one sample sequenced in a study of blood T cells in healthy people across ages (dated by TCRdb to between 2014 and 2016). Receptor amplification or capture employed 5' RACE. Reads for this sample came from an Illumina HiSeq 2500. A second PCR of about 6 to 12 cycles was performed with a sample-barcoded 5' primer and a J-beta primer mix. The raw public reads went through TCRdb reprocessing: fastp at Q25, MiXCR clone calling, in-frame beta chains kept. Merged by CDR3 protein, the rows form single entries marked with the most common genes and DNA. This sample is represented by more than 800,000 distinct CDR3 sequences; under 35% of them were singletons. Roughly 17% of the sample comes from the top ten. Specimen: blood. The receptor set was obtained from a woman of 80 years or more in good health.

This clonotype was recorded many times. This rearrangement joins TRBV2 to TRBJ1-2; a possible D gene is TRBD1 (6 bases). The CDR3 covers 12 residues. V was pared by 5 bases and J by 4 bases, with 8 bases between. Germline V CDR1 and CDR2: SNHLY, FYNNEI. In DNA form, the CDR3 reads TGTGCCAGCAGTCAGGGGCCCTATGGCTACACCTTC. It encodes CASSQGPYGYTF.

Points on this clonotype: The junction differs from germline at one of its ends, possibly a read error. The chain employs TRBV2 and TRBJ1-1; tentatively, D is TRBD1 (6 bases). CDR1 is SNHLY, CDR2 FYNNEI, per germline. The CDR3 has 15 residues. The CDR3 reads CAGSDTGHGGTEAFF. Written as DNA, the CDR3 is TGTGCCGGCAGTGATACAGGGCATGGCGGCACTGAAGCTTTCTTT.

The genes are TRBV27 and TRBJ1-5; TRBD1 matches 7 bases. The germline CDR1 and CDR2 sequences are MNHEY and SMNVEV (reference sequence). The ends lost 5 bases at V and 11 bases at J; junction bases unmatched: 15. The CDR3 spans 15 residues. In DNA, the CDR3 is TGTGCCAGCAGTATGGGGACACACAAGCAGGGGGCCCAGCATTTT. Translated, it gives CASSMGTHKQGAQHF.

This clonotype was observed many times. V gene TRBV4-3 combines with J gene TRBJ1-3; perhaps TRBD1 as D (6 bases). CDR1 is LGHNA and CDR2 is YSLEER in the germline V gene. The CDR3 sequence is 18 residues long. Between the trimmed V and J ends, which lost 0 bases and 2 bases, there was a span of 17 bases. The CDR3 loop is CASSQEAVQGRTGNTIYF. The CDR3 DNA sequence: TGCGCCAGCAGCCAAGAAGCGGTGCAGGGGCGGACTGGAAACACCATATATTTT.

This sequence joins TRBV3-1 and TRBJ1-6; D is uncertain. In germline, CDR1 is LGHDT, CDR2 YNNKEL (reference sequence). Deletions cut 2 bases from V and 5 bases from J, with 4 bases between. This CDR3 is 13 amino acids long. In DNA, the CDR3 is TGTGCCAGCAGCCAATCGGATAATTCACCCCTCCACTTT. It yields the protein CASSQSDNSPLHF.

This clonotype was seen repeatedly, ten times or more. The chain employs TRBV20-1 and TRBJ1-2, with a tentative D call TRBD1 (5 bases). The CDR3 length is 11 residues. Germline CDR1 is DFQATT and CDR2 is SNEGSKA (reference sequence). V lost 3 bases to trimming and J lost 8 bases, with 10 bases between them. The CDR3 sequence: CSARGVVGYTF. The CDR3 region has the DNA TGCAGTGCTAGGGGGGTCGTGGGCTACACCTTC.

For the CDR3, the DNA is TGTGCCAGCAGCTTAGTTACGGGGATCTACACTGAAGCTTTCTTT. Its protein is CASSLVTGIYTEAFF. V gene TRBV11-2 combines with J gene TRBJ1-1; D unclear. The CDR3 contains 15 residues. V lost 1 base and J lost 3, with 12 bases in between. The germline V gene encodes CDR1 SGHAT and CDR2 FQNNGV. The full variable domain, in which reference TRBV11-2 and TRBJ1-1 provide the parts outside the CDR3, is EAGVAQSPRYKIIEKRQSVAFWCNPISGHATLYWYQQILGQGPKLLIQFQNNGVVDDSQLPKDRFSAERLKGVDSTLKIQPAKLEDSAVYLCASSLVTGIYTEAFFGQGTRLTVV.

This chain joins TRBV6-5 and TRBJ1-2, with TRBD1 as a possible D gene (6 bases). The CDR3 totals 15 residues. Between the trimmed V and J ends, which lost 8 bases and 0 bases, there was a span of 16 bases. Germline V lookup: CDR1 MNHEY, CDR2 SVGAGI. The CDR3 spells CASGKGQPTNYGYTF. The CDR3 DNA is TGTGCCAGCGGGAAGGGACAACCTACTAACTATGGCTACACCTTC.

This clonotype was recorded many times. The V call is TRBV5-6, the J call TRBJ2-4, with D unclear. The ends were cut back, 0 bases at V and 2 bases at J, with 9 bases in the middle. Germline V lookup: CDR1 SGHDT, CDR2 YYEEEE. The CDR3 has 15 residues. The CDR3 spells CASSLVSGSKNIQYF. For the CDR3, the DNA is TGTGCCAGCAGCTTGGTGTCAGGATCCAAAAACATTCAGTACTTC.

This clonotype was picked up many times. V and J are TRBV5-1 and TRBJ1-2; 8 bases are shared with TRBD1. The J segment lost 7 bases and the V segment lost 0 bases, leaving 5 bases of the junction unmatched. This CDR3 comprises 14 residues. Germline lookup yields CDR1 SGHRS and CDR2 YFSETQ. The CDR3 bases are TGCGCCAGCAGCTTGGCCGGACAGGGCTCTGGCTACACCTTC. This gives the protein CASSLAGQGSGYTF.

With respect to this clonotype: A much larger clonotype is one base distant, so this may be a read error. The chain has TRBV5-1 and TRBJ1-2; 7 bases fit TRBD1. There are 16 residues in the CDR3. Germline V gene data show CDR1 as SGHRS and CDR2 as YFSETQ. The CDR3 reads CASSRTWDSNNYSYTF. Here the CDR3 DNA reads TGCGCCAGCAGCCGAACGTGGGACAGTAATAACTATAGCTACACCTTC.

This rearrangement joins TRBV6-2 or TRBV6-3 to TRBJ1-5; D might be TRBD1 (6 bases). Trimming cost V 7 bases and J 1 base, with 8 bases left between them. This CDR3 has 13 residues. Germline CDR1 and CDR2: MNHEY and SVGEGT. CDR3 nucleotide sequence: TGTGCCAGCAAAGGACAGAGCAATCAGCCCCAGCATTTT. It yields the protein CASKGQSNQPQHF.